Below, 32 T cell receptor beta chains from the same sample are listed, as sequenced in a study of identifying expanded T cells in peripheral blood. Libraries were prepared by immunoSEQ multiplex PCR; TCRdb keeps only in-frame clonotypes and omits some of them. This sample has 55,000 to 60,000 clones, with roughly 90% found just once. Sequenced sample: blood. These receptors originate from a person between 18 and 69 years old in good health.

V gene TRBV4-1 combines with J gene TRBJ1-3, with 7 bases that match TRBD1. V lost 4 bases, J lost 7 bases, and 13 bases stayed unmatched. This CDR3 spans 16 amino acids. Germline CDR1 and CDR2: MGHRA and YSYEKL. CDR3: CASSLSEGRGLNTIYF. Written as DNA, the CDR3 is TGCGCCAGCAGCCTCAGCGAGGGCAGGGGGTTGAACACCATATATTTT.

The V call is TRBV6-6, the J call TRBJ2-1; 7 bases fit TRBD2. The CDR3 is 14 amino acids. Germline trimming cut 7 bases from V and 10 bases from J; bases unmatched to any gene: 13. Germline CDR1 is MNHNY and CDR2 is SVGAGI (reference sequence). The CDR3 reads CASKGRVGVREQFF. CDR3 DNA: TGTGCCAGCAAGGGGAGGGTGGGAGTAAGGGAGCAGTTCTTC.

In its sample, this clone was seen once. The V call is TRBV9, the J call TRBJ2-3; D might be TRBD2 (5 bases). The germline V gene encodes CDR1 SGDLS and CDR2 YYNGEE. The CDR3 length is 18 residues. The V end lost 4 bases, the J end lost 1 base, and 22 bases lay between the germline ends. Here the CDR3 DNA reads TGTGCCAGCAGCCCAACGATGACTGACGGAGGAGGCACAGATACGCAGTATTTT. Translating gives CASSPTMTDGGGTDTQYF.

The CDR3 DNA is TGTGCCAGCAGCTTGTTAGGTTTTTCCGGGGAGCTGTTTTTT. Its protein product is CASSLLGFSGELFF. This chain uses TRBV11-2 with TRBJ2-2; D gene unclear. V was trimmed by 3 bases and J by 6 bases, leaving 11 bases between them. CDR1 SGHAT and CDR2 FQNNGV come from the germline V gene. The CDR3 contains 14 residues.

The rearrangement joins TRBV7-9 to TRBJ2-1; D uncertain. The CDR3 length is 11 residues. Trimming pared 5 bases from V and 4 bases from J, leaving 3 bases between. Germline V lookup: CDR1 SEHNR, CDR2 FQNEAQ (reference sequence). This CDR3 is CASSRYNEQFF. CDR3 sequence (DNA): TGTGCCAGCAGCCGTTACAATGAGCAGTTCTTC. The whole variable domain, filled in from reference TRBV7-9 and TRBJ2-1, reads DTGVSQNPRHKITKRGQNVTFRCDPISEHNRLYWYRQTLGQGPEFLTYFQNEAQLEKSRLLSDRFSAERPKGSFSTLEIQRTEQGDSAMYLCASSRYNEQFFGPGTRLTVL.

The chain employs TRBV21-1 and TRBJ2-7; TRBD1, as called in the table, went unchecked against the DNA. TRBV21-1 is shown as a pseudogene. There are 15 residues in the CDR3. CDR3 loop: CASSSTTGPLYEQYF. The CDR3, as DNA: TGTGCCAGCAGTTCCACGACAGGACCCCTCTACGAGCAGTACTTC.

Only one count was recorded for this clone. The chain joins TRBV7-2 to TRBJ1-1, with D hard to call. Germline loops: CDR1 SGHTA, CDR2 FQGNSA. Trimming took off 2 bases at V and 1 base at J, with 11 bases between the two ends. This CDR3 has 15 residues. CDR3 DNA sequence: TGTGCCAGCAGCTTATTTGCGGGGTCGAACACTGAAGCTTTCTTT. Amino acid sequence: CASSLFAGSNTEAFF. The full variable domain, in which reference TRBV7-2 and TRBJ1-1 provide the parts outside the CDR3, is GAGVSQSPSNKVTEKGKDVELRCDPISGHTALYWYRQSLGQGLEFLIYFQGNSAPDKSGLPSDRFSAERTGGSVSTLTIQRTQQEDSAVYLCASSLFAGSNTEAFFGQGTRLTVV.

The V call is TRBV6-6, the J call TRBJ1-2; the match to TRBD1 covers 8 bases. V trimming: 6 bases; J trimming: 4 bases; junction bases outside the gene matches: 13. Germline lookup yields CDR1 MNHNY and CDR2 SVGAGI (reference sequence). The CDR3 runs 16 residues. The CDR3 region has the DNA TGTGCCAGCAGCCGCAGCGTGACAGGGGCCTTCTATGGCTACACCTTC. Encoded protein: CASSRSVTGAFYGYTF.

With regard to this clone: Sequence at one end of the junction differs from germline and may be a read error. The CDR3 reads CASSLSGGGEEYF. In nucleotides, the CDR3 is TGTGCCAGCAGCTTGTCCGGAGGGGGCGAGGAGTACTTC. J is TRBJ2-7 and V is TRBV5-5, with a tentative D call TRBD1 (7 bases). The CDR3 extends over 13 amino acids. Germline CDR1 and CDR2: SGHKS and YYEKEE (reference sequence).

The chain recombines TRBV19 with TRBJ1-2, with D possibly TRBD1 on 6 matching bases. Germline-derived CDR1 and CDR2 are LNHDA and SQIVND (reference sequence). The V end was cut by 5 bases, the J end by 0 bases, with 13 bases between. CDR3 length: 15 residues. In nucleotides, the CDR3 is TGTGCCAGTAGTCGGAGCGACAGGACTAACTATGGCTACACCTTC. It specifies CASSRSDRTNYGYTF.

The V and J genes are TRBV4-3 and TRBJ1-3; the D gene is possibly TRBD1 (5 bases). Deletions cut 0 bases from V and 0 bases from J, with 9 bases between. Germline V gene sequence: CDR1 LGHNA, CDR2 YSLEER. This CDR3 is 16 amino acids long. CDR3 bases: TGCGCCAGCAGCCAAGATACAGGCCTCTCTGGAAACACCATATATTTT. As protein: CASSQDTGLSGNTIYF.

This clone was counted a few times. The V gene is TRBV11-2, the J gene TRBJ2-1, with D unclear. Trimming removed 1 base at V and 5 bases at J, with 6 bases between. The CDR3 length is 13 residues. Germline assignment: CDR1 SGHAT and CDR2 FQNNGV. CDR3 in DNA: TGTGCCAGCAGCTTAGCTGGGAACAATGAGCAGTTCTTC. Protein product: CASSLAGNNEQFF.

The chain has TRBV27 and TRBJ2-1; TRBD2 is a possible D gene (6 bases). Germline-derived CDR1 and CDR2 are MNHEY and SMNVEV (reference sequence). The CDR3 totals 16 residues. Trimming cost V 3 bases and J 0 bases, with 12 bases left between them. The CDR3 DNA follows: TGTGCCAGCAGTTTGGAGGGACCGAGCTCCTACAATGAGCAGTTCTTC. It translates to CASSLEGPSSYNEQFF.

This clone was observed a handful of times. This chain connects TRBV7-2 to TRBJ2-7; 7 bases match TRBD2. The CDR3 runs to 13 residues. Losses at the gene ends were 7 bases for V and 10 bases for J; bases not matched to a gene: 13. CDR1 SGHTA and CDR2 FQGNSA come from the germline V gene. Written as DNA, the CDR3 is TGTGCCAGCACCTTCTTAGGGAGGGACCTCCAGTACTTC. This translates into CASTFLGRDLQYF.

The gene calls are TRBV7-2 and TRBJ2-5; no clear D. Trimming stripped 3 bases from V and 2 bases from J, with 13 bases between. Germline CDR1 reads SGHTA; CDR2 reads FQGNSA. This CDR3 contains 15 residues. The CDR3 nucleotides are TGTGCCAGCAGCTTTGTATTAGCTATTCAAGAGACCCAGTACTTC. As protein: CASSFVLAIQETQYF.

The V and J genes are TRBV7-8 and TRBJ2-1, with 8 nucleotides matching TRBD2. Germline V CDR1 and CDR2: SGHVS, FQNEAQ. After removal of 0 bases from V and 3 bases from J, the junction contained 7 bases not matched to a gene. The CDR3 covers 17 residues. This CDR3 is CASSLAQGLAGYNEQFF. CDR3 sequence (DNA): TGTGCCAGCAGCTTAGCCCAAGGGCTAGCGGGCTACAATGAGCAGTTCTTC.

The table lists this clone with a few counts. The chain recombines TRBV7-6 with TRBJ1-6; possibly TRBD1 for D (5 bases). The V gene's germline CDR1 is SGHVS and CDR2 FNYEAQ. This CDR3 has 15 residues. V shed 5 bases and J shed 10 bases, with 18 bases lying between them. The CDR3 nucleotides read TGTGCCAGCAGCCGTCAGGGAGACCCCAACTCACCCCTCCACTTT. This sequence encodes CASSRQGDPNSPLHF.

The V and J genes are TRBV4-1 and TRBJ2-1; 9 positions agree with TRBD1. Germline V lookup: CDR1 MGHRA, CDR2 YSYEKL. Unmatched junction bases numbered 5, after V lost 2 bases and J lost 3 bases. The CDR3 totals 16 residues. CDR3 sequence reads: CASSQFRQGDYNEQFF. The CDR3 bases are TGCGCCAGCAGCCAATTCCGACAGGGGGACTACAATGAGCAGTTCTTC.

This clone has just a few counts. The genes are TRBV6-5 and TRBJ2-3; tentatively, D is TRBD1 (5 bases). Trimming removed 5 bases at V and 3 bases at J, with 9 bases between. The CDR3 has 13 amino acids. Germline CDR1 and CDR2: MNHEY and SVGAGI. The CDR3 spells CASSAYRTDTQYF. In nucleotides, the CDR3 is TGTGCCAGCAGTGCCTACAGGACAGATACGCAGTATTTT.

This clone was observed a single time. The rearrangement joins TRBV5-1 to TRBJ1-1; tentatively, D is TRBD1 (6 bases). The CDR3 totals 13 residues. Trimming took off 6 bases at V and 3 bases at J, with 12 bases between the two ends. The germline CDR1 and CDR2 sequences are SGHRS and YFSETQ. Here the CDR3 DNA reads TGCGCCAGCATAGGGGGAGGGGACACTGAAGCTTTCTTT. Its protein is CASIGGGDTEAFF.

The rearrangement joins TRBV6-6 to TRBJ2-5, with 9 bases matching TRBD1. The CDR3 has 14 amino acids. V gave up 6 bases and J gave up 4 bases; unmatched junction bases: 6. Germline CDR1 is MNHNY and CDR2 is SVGAGI (reference sequence). The CDR3 loop reads CASSSHRGLETQYF. DNA for the CDR3: TGTGCCAGCAGCTCCCACAGGGGGCTAGAGACCCAGTACTTC.

This chain connects TRBV27 to TRBJ2-5; 9 positions match TRBD1. Germline loops: CDR1 MNHEY, CDR2 SMNVEV (reference sequence). The CDR3 spans 14 residues. V was clipped by 6 bases and J by 7 bases; unmatched bases: 9. The CDR3 DNA is TGTGCCAGCAGGGAGGACAGGGGCGGAGGGACCCAGTACTTC. Encoded protein: CASREDRGGGTQYF.

This chain's CDR3 is CASGLVGGNTIYF. In nucleotides, the CDR3 is TGTGCTAGTGGTTTGGTAGGGGGAAACACCATATATTTT. The chain is built from TRBV12-5 and TRBJ1-3; D call uncertain. This CDR3 is 13 amino acids long. V dropped 0 bases and J dropped 4 bases, with 4 bases sitting between them. Germline CDR1 and CDR2: LGHNT and FRNRAP.

This clone has a single count. V usage is TRBV9 and J usage is TRBJ1-4; unclear D gene. V was trimmed by 0 bases and J by 2 bases, leaving 5 bases between them. The CDR3 has 14 residues. The germline gives CDR1 SGDLS, CDR2 YYNGEE. CDR3 in amino acids: CASSVGGTNEKLFF. The CDR3 DNA reads as TGTGCCAGCAGCGTAGGAGGGACTAATGAAAAACTGTTTTTT.

CDR3 nucleotide sequence: TGTGCCAGCTCACCACCGGCGGGGGCGCGTGAGCTAGAGACCCAGTACTTC. Translation: CASSPPAGARELETQYF. This chain joins TRBV18 and TRBJ2-5, with D perhaps TRBD2 (7 bases). Germline CDR1 is KGHSH and CDR2 is LQKENI. The CDR3 is 17 amino acids. Trimming cost V 0 bases and J 4 bases, with 18 bases left between them.

This rearrangement joins TRBV28 to TRBJ2-3; possible D gene TRBD2, 5 bases. CDR1 is MDHEN and CDR2 is SYDVKM in the germline V gene. The CDR3 covers 14 residues. V lost 4 bases and J lost 5, with 13 bases in between. The CDR3 is CASSSRISVDTQYF. The CDR3 DNA is TGTGCCAGCAGTTCGCGAATTAGCGTAGATACGCAGTATTTT.

V usage is TRBV27 and J usage is TRBJ2-1; 8 bases agree with TRBD2. The V segment lost 4 bases and the J segment 7 bases; nucleotides outside the gene matches: 9. CDR1 and CDR2 (germline): MNHEY, SMNVEV (reference sequence). This CDR3 spans 15 amino acids. The CDR3 spells CASSSLSGIVNEQFF. Written as DNA, the CDR3 is TGTGCCAGCAGTTCCCTTAGCGGGATCGTTAATGAGCAGTTCTTC.

This clone was detected only once. The gene calls are TRBV6-1 and TRBJ2-7; D possibly matches TRBD1 or TRBD2 (5 bases each). Germline loops: CDR1 MNHNS, CDR2 SASEGT. The CDR3 sequence is 14 residues long. V was clipped by 8 bases and J by 9 bases, with 23 bases between them. The CDR3 DNA sequence: TGTGCCAGCGAGACCGGGACGGCCAGATCTGGGCAGTACTTC. Translating gives CASETGTARSGQYF.

V usage is TRBV29-1 and J usage is TRBJ1-2, with TRBD1 identical over 8 bases. The CDR3 has 13 residues. The germline V gene encodes CDR1 SQVTM and CDR2 ANQGSEA. Trimming removed 8 bases from V and 4 bases from J; junction bases left unmatched: 9. In DNA, the CDR3 is TGCAGCTCGGCCCAGGGGGCTGGCTATGGCTACACCTTC. Its translation is CSSAQGAGYGYTF. Full variable domain (missing parts from reference TRBV29-1 and TRBJ1-2): SAVISQKPSRDICQRGTSLTIQCQVDSQVTMMFWYRQQPGQSLTLIATANQGSEATYESGFVIDKFPISRPNLTFSTLTVSNMSPEDSSIYLCSSAQGAGYGYTFGSGTRLTVV.

J is TRBJ2-5 and V is TRBV11-2, with 13 positions matching TRBD2. Germline V CDR1 and CDR2: SGHAT, FQNNGV. The J segment lost 5 bases and the V segment lost 5 bases, leaving 11 bases of the junction unmatched. CDR3 size: 17 residues. The CDR3, as DNA: TGTGCCAGCAGCCGTCGGACTAGCGGGGGAGGGTTGGAGACCCAGTACTTC. It translates to CASSRRTSGGGLETQYF.

J is TRBJ2-7 and V is TRBV18, with 9 bases matching TRBD2. The CDR3 runs 14 residues. Germline V lookup: CDR1 KGHSH, CDR2 LQKENI. J lost 5 bases, V lost 2 bases, and 4 bases had no gene match. The CDR3 DNA follows: TGTGCCAGCTCACCAGCAGCGGGAGGCGACGAGCAGTACTTC. Encoded protein: CASSPAAGGDEQYF.

The chain employs TRBV19 and TRBJ1-3; D unresolved. This CDR3 has 14 amino acids. The ends were cut back, 3 bases at V and 0 bases at J, with 6 bases in the middle. Germline assignment: CDR1 LNHDA and CDR2 SQIVND (reference sequence). In DNA form, the CDR3 reads TGTGCCAGTAGTATTGGGTTCTCTGGAAACACCATATATTTT. It translates to CASSIGFSGNTIYF. The whole variable domain, filled in from reference TRBV19 and TRBJ1-3, reads DGGITQSPKYLFRKEGQNVTLSCEQNLNHDAMYWYRQDPGQGLRLIYYSQIVNDFQKGDIAEGYSVSREKKESFPLTVTSAQKNPTAFYLCASSIGFSGNTIYFGEGSWLTVV.